This is a list of T cell receptor beta chains from one sample in a study of vaccination and CD4 T cells after COVID-19. TCRdb used MiXCR to reprocess the PCR reads, holding one entry per CDR3 protein. Of some 40,000 distinct CDR3 sequences listed, more than 35% are singletons. The sequencing used CD4+ T cells from blood, collected about 7 months after SARS-CoV-2 vaccination. The origin of the receptors is a human donor who had recovered from COVID-19. CDR3s include the opening cysteine and the closing phenylalanine or tryptophan. A D gene is named only where the DNA matches it firmly. Clone sizes are given selectively: once, few, many, or a class where the clone is expanded.

V	D	J	size	length	CDR3	DNA
TRBV10-3	NA	TRBJ1-6	few	14	CAIQEGRINSPLHF	TGTGCCATCCAAGAAGGACGGATTAATTCACCCCTCCACTTT
TRBV7-8	NA	TRBJ2-7	NA	14	CASSLEPGYYEQYF	TGTGCCAGCAGCTTAGAACCGGGGTACTACGAGCAGTACTTC
TRBV28	TRBD1	TRBJ2-1	few	13	CASRGQGADEQFF	TGTGCCAGCAGGGGACAGGGGGCGGATGAGCAGTTCTTC
TRBV6-5	NA	TRBJ1-2	NA	15	CASSYSAVTNYGYTF	TGTGCCAGCAGTTACTCAGCAGTCACTAACTATGGCTACACCTTC
TRBV6-5	NA	TRBJ2-7	NA	15	CASSYSHGRGGEQYF	TGTGCCAGCAGTTACTCGCACGGAAGGGGGGGCGAGCAGTACTTC
TRBV7-2	TRBD1	TRBJ1-1	few	16	CASSRRGYRGYTEAFF	TGTGCCAGCAGCCGTAGGGGGTACAGGGGTTACACTGAAGCTTTCTTT
TRBV7-9	NA	TRBJ2-1	NA	14	CASSPPASYNEQFF	TGTGCCAGCAGCCCCCCCGCCTCCTACAATGAGCAGTTCTTC
TRBV6-1	TRBD1	TRBJ2-7	NA	14	CASSRTGGSYEQYF	TGTGCCAGCAGTAGGACAGGGGGCTCCTACGAGCAGTACTTC
TRBV20-1	TRBD1	TRBJ2-5	few	16	CSARGLTGTGGETQYF	TGCAGTGCTAGAGGCCTAACCGGGACAGGGGGAGAGACCCAGTACTTC
TRBV20-1	NA	TRBJ2-6	NA	14	CSARVDSGANVLTF	TGCAGTGCTAGAGTCGACTCTGGGGCCAACGTCCTGACTTTC
TRBV20-1	TRBD1	TRBJ1-2	NA	15	CSARDPGDSSYGYTF	TGCAGTGCTAGAGACCCCGGGGACAGTTCCTATGGCTACACCTTC
TRBV20-1	NA	TRBJ2-1	few	16	CSARVPSGSSYNEQFF	TGCAGTGCTAGAGTTCCAAGCGGATCCTCCTACAATGAGCAGTTCTTC
TRBV28	NA	TRBJ2-6	NA	15	CASSTTVSGANVLTF	TGTGCCAGCAGTACGACAGTCTCTGGGGCCAACGTCCTGACTTTC
TRBV6-5	NA	TRBJ2-1	few	16	CASSYSKYKGVNEQFF	TGTGCCAGCAGTTACTCGAAGTATAAGGGGGTCAATGAGCAGTTCTTC
TRBV6-1	TRBD2	TRBJ2-7	medium-sized	15	CASSEASGSSYEQYF	TGTGCCAGCAGTGAAGCTAGCGGGAGCTCCTACGAGCAGTACTTC
TRBV7-8	TRBD1	TRBJ1-1	NA	15	CASSSTTGAGTEAFF	TGTGCCAGCAGCTCAACTACAGGGGCGGGAACTGAAGCTTTCTTT
TRBV27	TRBD2	TRBJ2-1	few	15	CASSLTGGLYNEQFF	TGTGCCAGCAGTTTAACGGGAGGGCTATACAATGAGCAGTTCTTC
TRBV11-3	TRBD1	TRBJ2-2	NA	15	CASSLEQGVDGELFF	TGTGCCAGCAGCTTAGAACAGGGGGTCGACGGGGAGCTGTTTTTT
TRBV6-2/TRBV6-3	TRBD1	TRBJ2-7	once	14	CASTRGQGPYEQYF	TGTGCCAGCACCCGGGGACAGGGGCCGTACGAGCAGTACTTC
TRBV2	TRBD1	TRBJ1-5	NA	19	CASRGLKGRGLFGNQPQHF	TGTGCCAGCAGGGGGCTTAAGGGGAGGGGGCTCTTTGGCAATCAGCCCCAGCATTTT